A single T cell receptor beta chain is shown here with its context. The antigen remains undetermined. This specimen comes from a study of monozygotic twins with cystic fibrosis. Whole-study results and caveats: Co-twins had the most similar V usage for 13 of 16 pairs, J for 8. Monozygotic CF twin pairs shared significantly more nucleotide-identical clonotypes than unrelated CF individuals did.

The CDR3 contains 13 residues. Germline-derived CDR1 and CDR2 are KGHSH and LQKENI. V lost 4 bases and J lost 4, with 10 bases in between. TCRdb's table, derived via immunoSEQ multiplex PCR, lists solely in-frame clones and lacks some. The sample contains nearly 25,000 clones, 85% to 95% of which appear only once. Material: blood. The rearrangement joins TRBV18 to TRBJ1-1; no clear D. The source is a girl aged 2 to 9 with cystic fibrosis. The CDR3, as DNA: TGTGCCAGCTCACTCTCGAGTACCACTGAAGCTTTCTTT. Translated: CASSLSSTTEAFF.